This TCR beta chain was sequenced in a study of T cells in Graves' hyperthyroidism and ophthalmopathy. Findings of the study overall: In the analysis, a 13 V-J model separated ophthalmopathy from stable hyperthyroidism. Onset of ophthalmopathy came a median about 6.5 months after the model predicted it. Blood also held most thyroid clonotypes expanded beyond 0.001.

CDR1 is SEHNR and CDR2 is FQNEAQ in the germline V gene (reference sequence). V shed 1 base and J 2 bases; nucleotides not matched to a gene: 11. The CDR3 spans 17 residues. As regards this clonotype: Its antigen is not known.

RNA transcripts served as the template for amplifying TCR beta CDR3 regions. First-round RT-PCR targeting the TCR CDR3 was performed with the HTBI primer set. Using its own MiXCR run on the multiplex PCR reads, TCRdb lists one record per CDR3 protein. The sample comprises roughly 500,000 distinct CDR3 sequences, about 45% of which are singletons, and 35% to 50% rests with the top ten. Each diagnosis was grounded in clinical symptoms, serum thyroxine and TRAb, thyroid ultrasound, and orbital computed tomography. The sample comprised peripheral blood or thyroid tissue (not recorded which). The sequence derives from an adult woman with Graves' disease, either hyperthyroidism or ophthalmopathy (not recorded which). The V and J genes are TRBV7-9 and TRBJ2-7, with 7 bases that match TRBD2. The CDR3 DNA follows: TGTGCCAGCAGCTTAGGGGCCAGCGGGACTTTAACCTACGAGCAGTACTTC. It is translated as CASSLGASGTLTYEQYF.